This TCR beta chain was sequenced in a study of T cell responses to AZD1222 COVID-19 vaccine. Whole-study findings and limits: Per reports, nearly half of all spike-specific TCRs target regions that are unmutated in variants. Following two doses of AZD1222, Spike-specific TCR breadth and depth rose.

Comment on this clone: Its antigen is not identified.

The CDR3 extends over 14 amino acids. The V gene's germline CDR1 is SQVTM and CDR2 ANQGSEA. V dropped 7 bases and J dropped 3 bases, with 15 bases sitting between them. This table comes from immunoSEQ multiplex PCR, and its TCRdb copy is limited to in-frame clones, with some not included. The data contain approximately 110,000 clones, about 80% of them singletons. The sample was peripheral blood, taken on day 0 of AZD1222 vaccination. The receptor was isolated from an adult in good health. J is TRBJ1-4 and V is TRBV29-1, with D possibly being TRBD1 (6 bases). CDR3 region: CSAAIGGANEKLFF. The CDR3 region has the DNA TGCAGCGCAGCCATAGGGGGGGCTAATGAAAAACTGTTTTTT.